What follows are 2 T cell receptor beta chains derived from one specimen sequenced in a study of response to subunit inactivated influenza vaccine. One entry per CDR3 protein, called by TCRdb with MiXCR from the RT-PCR reads. The sample contains roughly 670,000 distinct CDR3 sequences, 13% to 15% of which appear only once. Source: PBMCs from blood, taken 14 to 15 days before vaccination. Source of these receptors: a man aged 45-60 years who received an inactivated influenza vaccine.

This clonotype appeared a few times. V gene TRBV5-1 combines with J gene TRBJ2-4, with a weak D call TRBD2 (6 bases). The CDR3 sequence is 15 residues long. CDR1 SGHRS and CDR2 YFSETQ come from the germline V gene. V was shortened by 0 bases and J by 3 bases, with 10 bases between the two germline ends. In DNA form, the CDR3 reads TGCGCCAGCAGCTTGGCGCAGGGAGGCAAAAACATTCAGTACTTC. Its protein is CASSLAQGGKNIQYF.

The sample holds a few counts of this clonotype. V usage is TRBV19 and J usage is TRBJ2-3; TRBD2 matches 13 bases. Germline CDR1 is LNHDA and CDR2 is SQIVND (reference sequence). V gave up 6 bases and J gave up 4 bases; unmatched junction bases: 4. The CDR3 contains 15 residues. The CDR3 sequence is CASRKTSGRADTQYF. CDR3 coding DNA: TGTGCCAGTAGAAAAACTAGCGGGAGGGCAGATACGCAGTATTTT.